This is a list of T cell receptor beta chains from one sample in a study of vaccination and CD4 T cells after COVID-19. Using its own MiXCR run on the PCR reads, TCRdb lists one record per CDR3 protein. The sample holds more than 10,000 distinct CDR3 sequences, 45% to 55% seen once. The antigens of these receptors remain unknown. Specimen: CD4+ T cells from blood, cultured in vitro. The receptors shown here come from a human donor who had recovered from COVID-19. Each CDR3 is given with its conserved first and last residue. D genes are given only for firm matches.

cdr3_aa: CASSLSAGELFF; d_call: -; v_call: TRBV12-3/TRBV12-4; j_call: TRBJ2-2
cdr3_aa: CASSWTGGSEPQHF; d_call: -; v_call: TRBV5-8; j_call: TRBJ1-5
cdr3_aa: CASSRDIGYEQYF; d_call: -; v_call: TRBV18; j_call: TRBJ2-7
cdr3_aa: CASSLFAGRAQFAYEQYF; d_call: TRBD2; v_call: TRBV6-1; j_call: TRBJ2-7
cdr3_aa: CAISDFRGRRDNSPLHF; d_call: TRBD1; v_call: TRBV10-3; j_call: TRBJ1-6
cdr3_aa: CASSVGTAVQETQYF; d_call: TRBD1; v_call: TRBV6-1; j_call: TRBJ2-5
cdr3_aa: CASITDLKGTEAFF; d_call: -; v_call: TRBV2; j_call: TRBJ1-1
cdr3_aa: CASSRLQGNQPQHF; d_call: -; v_call: TRBV6-1; j_call: TRBJ1-5
cdr3_aa: CASSLALPPEIF; d_call: -; v_call: TRBV5-6; j_call: TRBJ2-7
cdr3_aa: CASGISLPETQYF; d_call: -; v_call: TRBV11-1; j_call: TRBJ2-5
cdr3_aa: CATSRESRGSSYNEQFF; d_call: -; v_call: TRBV15; j_call: TRBJ2-1
cdr3_aa: CASSSVGTVYEQYF; d_call: -; v_call: TRBV12-3/TRBV12-4; j_call: TRBJ2-7
cdr3_aa: CASSPGRVQETQYF; d_call: -; v_call: TRBV11-3; j_call: TRBJ2-5
cdr3_aa: CASSVPGLAGTETQYF; d_call: TRBD2; v_call: TRBV28; j_call: TRBJ2-5
cdr3_aa: CASSIQGNYGYTF; d_call: -; v_call: TRBV19; j_call: TRBJ1-2
cdr3_aa: CASSPRLAGETQYF; d_call: TRBD2; v_call: TRBV18; j_call: TRBJ2-5
cdr3_aa: CASSATGGAHTEAFF; d_call: TRBD1; v_call: TRBV28; j_call: TRBJ1-1
cdr3_aa: CSVGTSGRADTQYF; d_call: TRBD2; v_call: TRBV29-1; j_call: TRBJ2-3
cdr3_aa: CASSLAGGQTQYF; d_call: TRBD2; v_call: TRBV7-2; j_call: TRBJ2-5
cdr3_aa: CASSLKGTQYF; d_call: -; v_call: TRBV28; j_call: TRBJ2-5
cdr3_aa: CASSDSGNTEAFF; d_call: -; v_call: TRBV2; j_call: TRBJ1-1
cdr3_aa: CATSDLGQAQRRRPPNTDTQYF; d_call: TRBD1; v_call: TRBV24-1; j_call: TRBJ2-3
cdr3_aa: CASGGRGTPAYEQYF; d_call: -; v_call: TRBV28; j_call: TRBJ2-7
cdr3_aa: CASSLAAGTGSPLHF; d_call: -; v_call: TRBV7-6; j_call: TRBJ1-6
cdr3_aa: CASSLAAGTSYEQYF; d_call: -; v_call: TRBV7-3; j_call: TRBJ2-7
cdr3_aa: CASSVGHGEKLFF; d_call: -; v_call: TRBV6-1; j_call: TRBJ1-4
cdr3_aa: CASSPPSAGGLDNEQFF; d_call: TRBD1; v_call: TRBV18; j_call: TRBJ2-1
cdr3_aa: CASSPQGAARWEKLFF; d_call: -; v_call: TRBV28; j_call: TRBJ1-4
cdr3_aa: CSARGWPLSYNEQFF; d_call: -; v_call: TRBV20-1; j_call: TRBJ2-1
cdr3_aa: CASSESTADTQYF; d_call: -; v_call: TRBV10-2; j_call: TRBJ2-3
cdr3_aa: CASSYGGLGPHEQYF; d_call: TRBD2; v_call: TRBV6-5; j_call: TRBJ2-7
cdr3_aa: CASSLTGLAGSYEQYF; d_call: TRBD2; v_call: TRBV7-3; j_call: TRBJ2-7
cdr3_aa: CASSPQRGAYEQYF; d_call: TRBD2; v_call: TRBV7-7; j_call: TRBJ2-7
cdr3_aa: CASPVKKSVNQPQHF; d_call: -; v_call: TRBV5-4; j_call: TRBJ1-5
cdr3_aa: CASSSDNNQPQHF; d_call: -; v_call: TRBV7-6; j_call: TRBJ1-5
cdr3_aa: CSARTGGYGYTF; d_call: TRBD1; v_call: TRBV20-1; j_call: TRBJ1-2
cdr3_aa: CASSNPPGIQPQHF; d_call: -; v_call: TRBV12-3/TRBV12-4; j_call: TRBJ1-5
cdr3_aa: CASSSARPGQGAGQPQHF; d_call: TRBD1; v_call: TRBV7-9; j_call: TRBJ1-5
cdr3_aa: CASTMGGWNNQPQHF; d_call: -; v_call: TRBV12-3/TRBV12-4; j_call: TRBJ1-5
cdr3_aa: CASSQYVTAYNEQFF; d_call: -; v_call: TRBV4-1; j_call: TRBJ2-1
cdr3_aa: CSAINSGTEAFF; d_call: -; v_call: TRBV20-1; j_call: TRBJ1-1
cdr3_aa: CASRPSGVRYEQYF; d_call: -; v_call: TRBV12-3/TRBV12-4; j_call: TRBJ2-7
cdr3_aa: CASSSDGQVGNNEQFF; d_call: TRBD1; v_call: TRBV19; j_call: TRBJ2-1
cdr3_aa: CASSLEGSTDTQYF; d_call: -; v_call: TRBV7-9; j_call: TRBJ2-3
cdr3_aa: CASSFGFGGSYGYTF; d_call: -; v_call: TRBV27; j_call: TRBJ1-2
cdr3_aa: CSARRPDETSATSYEQYF; d_call: -; v_call: TRBV20-1; j_call: TRBJ2-7
cdr3_aa: CASSLSDISVSPLHF; d_call: -; v_call: TRBV7-9; j_call: TRBJ1-6
cdr3_aa: CASSVGTGGSPLHF; d_call: TRBD1; v_call: TRBV9; j_call: TRBJ1-6
cdr3_aa: CASSVGAGGMNTEAFF; d_call: -; v_call: TRBV9; j_call: TRBJ1-1